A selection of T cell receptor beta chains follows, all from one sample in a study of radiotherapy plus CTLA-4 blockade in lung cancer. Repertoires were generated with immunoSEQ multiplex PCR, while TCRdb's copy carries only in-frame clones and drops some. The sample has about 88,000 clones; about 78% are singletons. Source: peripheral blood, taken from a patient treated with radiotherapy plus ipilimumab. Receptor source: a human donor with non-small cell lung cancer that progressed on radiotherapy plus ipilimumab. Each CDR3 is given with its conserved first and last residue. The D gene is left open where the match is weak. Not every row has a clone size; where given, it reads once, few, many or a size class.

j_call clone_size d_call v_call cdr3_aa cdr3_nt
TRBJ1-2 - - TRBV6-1 CASSPANYGYTF TGTGCCAGCAGTCCAGCTAACTATGGCTACACCTTC
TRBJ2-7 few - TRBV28 CASSLRGTNEQYF TGTGCCAGCAGTTTACGAGGGACCAACGAGCAGTACTTC
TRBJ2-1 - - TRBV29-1 CSVKGSGSYNEQFF TGCAGCGTTAAAGGTAGCGGCTCCTACAATGAGCAGTTCTTC
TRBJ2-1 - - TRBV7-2 CASSLTSYNEQFF TGTGCCAGCAGCTTAACCTCCTACAATGAGCAGTTCTTC
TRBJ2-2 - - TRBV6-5 CASRRGQANTGELFF TGTGCCAGCAGACGGGGGCAGGCTAACACCGGGGAGCTGTTTTTT
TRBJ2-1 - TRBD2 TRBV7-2 CASSFMTSPSSSYNEQFF TGTGCCAGCAGCTTCATGACTAGCCCCTCTAGCTCCTACAATGAGCAGTTCTTC
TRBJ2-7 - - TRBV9 CASSVASNSYEQYF TGTGCCAGCAGCGTAGCATCGAACTCCTACGAGCAGTACTTC
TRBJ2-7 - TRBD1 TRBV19 CASRRDRVTYEQYF TGTGCCAGTAGGAGGGACAGGGTGACCTACGAGCAGTACTTC
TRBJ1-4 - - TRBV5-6 CASSSAGVTNEKLFF TGTGCCAGCAGCTCCGCAGGGGTAACTAATGAAAAACTGTTTTTT
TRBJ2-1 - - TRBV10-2 CASSESEGSSYNEQFF TGCGCCAGCAGTGAGTCGGAAGGGAGCTCCTACAATGAGCAGTTCTTC
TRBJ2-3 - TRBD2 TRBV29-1 CSVEGLAGGRSTDTQYF TGCAGCGTTGAAGGACTAGCGGGGGGCCGTAGCACAGATACGCAGTATTTT
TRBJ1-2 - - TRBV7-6 CASSLDSDNYGYTF TGTGCCAGCAGCCTGGACAGTGATAACTATGGCTACACCTTC
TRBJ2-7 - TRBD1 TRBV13 CASSLGTGQGYEQYF TGTGCCAGCAGCTTAGGGACGGGACAGGGCTACGAGCAGTACTTC
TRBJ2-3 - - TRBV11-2 CASSLPSVPSTDTQYF TGTGCCAGCAGCTTACCCTCTGTCCCCTCCACAGATACGCAGTATTTT
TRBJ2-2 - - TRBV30 CAWNAPGQANTGELFF TGTGCCTGGAATGCCCCGGGACAAGCGAACACCGGGGAGCTGTTTTTT
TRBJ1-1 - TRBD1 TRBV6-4 CASLDLTGRAFF TGTGCCAGCCTCGACCTGACAGGGCGGGCTTTCTTT
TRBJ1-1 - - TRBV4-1 CASSQDSQGLWEAFF TGCGCCAGCAGCCAAGATTCACAGGGCCTTTGGGAAGCTTTCTTT
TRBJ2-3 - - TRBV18 CASSPMTNTDTQYF TGTGCCAGCTCCCCAATGACCAACACAGATACGCAGTATTTT
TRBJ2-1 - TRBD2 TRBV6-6 CASRHLPGTSRNEQFF TGTGCCAGCAGACACCTACCTGGGACTAGCCGTAATGAGCAGTTCTTC
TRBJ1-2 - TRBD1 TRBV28 CASRRTGDYGYTF TGTGCCAGCAGGCGTACAGGGGACTATGGCTACACCTTC
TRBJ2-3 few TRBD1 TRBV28 CASSSDTGQLTDTQYF TGTGCCAGCAGTTCCGATACGGGACAGCTAACAGATACGCAGTATTTT
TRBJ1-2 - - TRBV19 CASSPRGSGRIGGYTF TGTGCCAGTAGTCCCCGAGGTTCGGGGCGAATTGGTGGCTACACCTTC
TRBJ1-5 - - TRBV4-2 CASSQEGASSQPQHF TGTGCCAGCAGCCAAGAAGGGGCCTCTAGCCAGCCCCAGCATTTT
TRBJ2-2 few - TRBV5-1 CASSQDGELFF TGCGCCAGCAGCCAGGACGGGGAGCTGTTTTTT
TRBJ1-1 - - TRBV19 CASRLGRTRGTEAFF TGTGCCAGTAGGCTGGGGAGGACGAGGGGCACTGAAGCTTTCTTT
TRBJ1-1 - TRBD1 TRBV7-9 CASSLGGQGSFGHTEAFF TGTGCCAGCAGCTTAGGGGGACAGGGTTCGTTCGGGCACACTGAAGCTTTCTTT
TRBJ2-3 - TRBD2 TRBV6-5 CASSYFGTSSADTQYF TGTGCCAGCAGTTACTTCGGGACTAGCTCCGCAGATACGCAGTATTTT
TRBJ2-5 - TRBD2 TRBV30 CAWSQTSGGPQGTQYF TGTGCCTGGAGTCAGACTAGCGGGGGCCCTCAAGGGACCCAGTACTTC
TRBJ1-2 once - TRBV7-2 CASSRTTEIYGYTF TGTGCCAGCAGCCGAACGACAGAGATCTATGGCTACACCTTC
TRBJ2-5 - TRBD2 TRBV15 CATSEGGLDQETQYF TGTGCCACCAGCGAGGGGGGACTAGACCAAGAGACCCAGTACTTC
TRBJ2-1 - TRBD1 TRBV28 CASSTWTGIYEQFF TGTGCCAGCAGTACTTGGACAGGTATCTATGAGCAGTTCTTC
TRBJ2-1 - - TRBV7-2 CASSYGLSAYNEQFF TGTGCCAGCAGCTACGGACTAAGCGCCTACAATGAGCAGTTCTTC
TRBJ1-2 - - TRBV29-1 CSVEDGYTF TGCAGCGTTGAGGATGGCTACACCTTC
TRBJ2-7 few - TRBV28 CASSFGATPLMEQYF TGTGCCAGCAGTTTCGGGGCGACTCCTCTAATGGAGCAGTACTTC
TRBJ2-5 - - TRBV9 CASSRGSEETQYF TGTGCCAGCAGCCGTGGTTCAGAAGAGACCCAGTACTTC
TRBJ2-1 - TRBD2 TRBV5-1 CASSLVAGYNNEQFF TGCGCCAGCAGCTTGGTAGCGGGGTACAACAATGAGCAGTTCTTC
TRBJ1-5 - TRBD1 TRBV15 CATSRDGGGRLNQPQHF TGTGCCACCAGCAGAGATGGAGGGGGCAGATTAAATCAGCCCCAGCATTTT
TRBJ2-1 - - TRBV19 CASSIGRERYNEQFF TGTGCCAGTAGTATAGGCAGGGAACGCTACAATGAGCAGTTCTTC
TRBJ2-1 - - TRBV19 CASSLAFYNEQFF TGTGCCAGTAGTTTGGCTTTCTACAATGAGCAGTTCTTC
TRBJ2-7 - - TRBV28 CASSSALDTTYEQYF TGTGCCAGCAGTTCTGCACTCGACACCACCTACGAGCAGTACTTC
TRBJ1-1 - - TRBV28 CASSPDILNTEAFF TGTGCCAGCAGTCCCGACATCCTGAACACTGAAGCTTTCTTT
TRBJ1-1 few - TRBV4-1 CASSQATGRTEAFF TGCGCCAGCAGCCAAGCGACAGGACGCACTGAAGCTTTCTTT
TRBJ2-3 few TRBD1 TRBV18 CASSPPVQDRVGTDTQYF TGTGCCAGCTCACCACCTGTACAGGACAGGGTAGGCACAGATACGCAGTATTTT
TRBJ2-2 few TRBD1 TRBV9 CASSSTTGRTGELFF TGTGCCAGCAGCTCAACGACAGGGCGCACCGGGGAGCTGTTTTTT
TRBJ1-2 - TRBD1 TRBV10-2 CASNQGQGDMGGYTF TGCGCCAGCAACCAGGGACAGGGGGATATGGGTGGCTACACCTTC
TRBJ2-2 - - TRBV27 CASSFRRGAGNTGELFF TGTGCCAGCAGTTTCCGTCGGGGGGCCGGGAACACCGGGGAGCTGTTTTTT
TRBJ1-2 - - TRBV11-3 CASSLRGYGYTF TGTGCCAGCAGCTTGAGGGGCTATGGCTACACCTTC
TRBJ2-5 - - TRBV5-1 CASSLGQQVDQETQYF TGCGCCAGCAGCTTGGGGCAGCAAGTAGACCAAGAGACCCAGTACTTC
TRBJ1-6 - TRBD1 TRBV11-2 CASSLIWDSYNSPLHF TGTGCCAGCAGCTTAATCTGGGACAGCTATAATTCACCCCTCCACTTT
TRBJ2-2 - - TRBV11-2 CASSTGTNTGELFF TGTGCCAGCAGCACCGGGACGAACACCGGGGAGCTGTTTTTT
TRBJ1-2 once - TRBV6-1 CASSEGGQNYGYTF TGTGCCAGCAGTGAAGGTGGGCAGAACTATGGCTACACCTTC
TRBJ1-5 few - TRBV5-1 CASSLAGAPHQPQHF TGCGCCAGCAGCTTAGCAGGAGCTCCCCATCAGCCCCAGCATTTT
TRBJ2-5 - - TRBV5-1 CASSLRESAPYQETQYF TGCGCCAGCAGCTTGAGGGAGTCGGCGCCGTACCAAGAGACCCAGTACTTC
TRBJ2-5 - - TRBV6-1 CASTPGRGGETQYF TGTGCCAGCACGCCGGGCAGGGGCGGAGAGACCCAGTACTTC
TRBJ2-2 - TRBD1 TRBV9 CASSVGGRGPTGELFF TGTGCCAGCAGCGTTGGTGGCAGGGGGCCAACCGGGGAGCTGTTTTTT